Listed here is a single T cell receptor (beta chain). Method: immunoSEQ multiplex PCR; TCRdb's copy keeps in-frame clones and lacks some. The repertoire holds 380,000 or so clones, roughly 90% seen once, with about 2.1% in the top ten. The data originate from a study of blood T cell repertoires in COVID-19. Study context: The study drew acute and convalescent COVID-19 samples from the United States, Italy and Spain. T cells, B-cell-depleted T cells, or PBMCs provided the cDNA or gDNA that served as material.

Trimming pared 2 bases from V and 2 bases from J, leaving 9 bases between. This CDR3 comprises 14 residues. CDR1 and CDR2 (germline): SNHLY, FYNNEI. Sequenced material: PBMCs or T cells enriched from blood (not recorded which). This TCR came from a woman aged 40 to 50 with acute COVID-19. The rearrangement links TRBV2 to TRBJ1-1, with D uncertain. CDR3 nucleotides: TGTGCCAGCAGTGAATTACAGATTAACACTGAAGCTTTCTTT. As protein: CASSELQINTEAFF. Drawing the rest from reference TRBV2 and TRBJ1-1, the complete variable domain is EPEVTQTPSHQVTQMGQEVILRCVPISNHLYFYWYRQILGQKVEFLVSFYNNEISEKSEIFDDQFSVERPDGSNFTLKIRSTKLEDSAMYFCASSELQINTEAFFGQGTRLTVV.